Shown below are 17 T cell receptor beta chains from a single sample sequenced in a study of long-term antiretroviral therapy in people with HIV. Investigators performed immunoSEQ version v3.0 at survey level. The method was immunoSEQ multiplex PCR; TCRdb's version includes in-frame clones alone and lacks a portion of them. The table has tens of thousands of clones, about 86% seen once. The sequencing here drew on unsorted PBMCs, taken just over 2.6 years after starting antiretroviral therapy. Source of these receptors: a man aged 35-49 years with HIV.

This clone came up a few times. The V and J genes are TRBV28 and TRBJ2-7; D is undetermined. CDR1 and CDR2 from the germline V gene are MDHEN and SYDVKM. Trimming took off 5 bases at V and 2 bases at J, with 4 bases between the two ends. The CDR3 length is 11 residues. In DNA, the CDR3 is TGTGCCAGCAGTACCGCCTACGAGCAGTACTTC. Protein sequence: CASSTAYEQYF. Full variable domain (rest looked up from reference TRBV28 and TRBJ2-7): DVKVTQSSRYLVKRTGEKVFLECVQDMDHENMFWYRQDPGLGLRLIYFSYDVKMKEKGDIPEGYSVSREKKERFSLILESASTNQTSMYLCASSTAYEQYFGPGTRLTVT.

The rearrangement links TRBV21-1 to TRBJ2-7; TRBD1 is the table's D call and was not checked against the DNA. TRBV21-1 corresponds to a pseudogene. The CDR3 sequence is 19 residues long. The CDR3 is CASSLRRRGQALGPYEQYF. CDR3 nucleotide sequence: TGTGCCAGCAGCCTTCGGAGGAGGGGACAGGCATTGGGTCCTTACGAGCAGTACTTC.

The rearrangement joins TRBV6-6 to TRBJ2-1; 7 nucleotides match TRBD2. This CDR3 has 14 residues. Germline lookup yields CDR1 MNHNY and CDR2 SVGAGI (reference sequence). V was clipped by 4 bases and J by 2 bases; unmatched bases: 2. Here the CDR3 DNA reads TGTGCCAGCAGTTTAAGCGGGACCTACAATGAGCAGTTCTTC. This sequence encodes CASSLSGTYNEQFF.

V gene TRBV2 combines with J gene TRBJ1-2; D is ambiguous. V was clipped by 4 bases and J by 4 bases, with 4 bases between them. From germline, CDR1 is SNHLY and CDR2 FYNNEI. The CDR3 is 11 residues long. CDR3 protein: CASSGGYGYTF. In DNA, the CDR3 is TGTGCCAGCAGTGGGGGCTATGGCTACACCTTC.

The rearrangement joins TRBV6-6 to TRBJ2-1; TRBD1 matches at 12 bases. Germline trimming cut 5 bases from V and 8 bases from J; bases unmatched to any gene: 10. The CDR3 totals 16 residues. Germline assignment: CDR1 MNHNY and CDR2 SVGAGI (reference sequence). CDR3 residues: CASSAAIGTGGDEQFF. The CDR3 region has the DNA TGTGCCAGCAGTGCCGCAATCGGGACAGGGGGCGATGAGCAGTTCTTC.

The chain is built from TRBV4-1 and TRBJ2-2; 7 bases map to TRBD2. The CDR3 spans 15 residues. CDR1 is MGHRA and CDR2 is YSYEKL in the germline V gene. The V and J ends lost 3 bases and 8 bases, in that order; junction bases with no gene match: 9. The CDR3 region has the DNA TGCGCCAGCAGCCATGGCGGGAGCCTTACAGGGGAGCTGTTTTTT. Amino acid sequence: CASSHGGSLTGELFF.

This clone came up once. The chain is built from TRBV5-8 and TRBJ2-7; D might be TRBD2 (5 bases). V shed 0 bases and J shed 5 bases, with 12 bases lying between them. The CDR3 has 14 amino acids. The germline V gene encodes CDR1 SGHTS and CDR2 YDEGEE. The CDR3 loop is CASSLATGVHEQYF. The CDR3 region has the DNA TGTGCCAGCAGCTTGGCCACCGGGGTCCACGAGCAGTACTTC.

The chain uses TRBV27 and TRBJ2-5; 8 bases agree with TRBD2. Germline loops: CDR1 MNHEY, CDR2 SMNVEV (reference sequence). V shed 6 bases, J shed 5 bases, and the junction held 14 bases outside the gene matches. The CDR3 totals 16 residues. CDR3: CASSRHLAGGAETQYF. As DNA, the CDR3 is TGTGCCAGCAGCCGTCACTTGGCGGGAGGCGCGGAGACCCAGTACTTC.

This clone was observed once. The rearrangement links TRBV7-9 to TRBJ1-4; D gene unclear. This CDR3 is built from 12 residues. V was cut by 2 bases and J by 8 bases, with 6 bases left in between. Germline lookup yields CDR1 SEHNR and CDR2 FQNEAQ (reference sequence). The CDR3 reads CASSLMGEKLFF. The DNA for the CDR3 is TGTGCCAGCAGCTTAATGGGGGAAAAACTGTTTTTT.

CDR3 bases: TGTGCCAGCAGTTTGACAGGGCCAGGGGCCAACGTCCTGACTTTC. It codes for CASSLTGPGANVLTF. The chain joins TRBV28 to TRBJ2-6; TRBD1 aligns across 7 bases. CDR3 length equals 15 residues. Per germline, CDR1 MDHEN and CDR2 SYDVKM. Trimming took 3 bases from V and 4 from J; bases not matched to a gene: 3. Supplemented by reference TRBV28 and TRBJ2-6, the full variable domain reads DVKVTQSSRYLVKRTGEKVFLECVQDMDHENMFWYRQDPGLGLRLIYFSYDVKMKEKGDIPEGYSVSREKKERFSLILESASTNQTSMYLCASSLTGPGANVLTFGAGSRLTVL.

This clone was seen only once. The gene calls are TRBV2 and TRBJ2-5, with D tentatively TRBD2 (5 bases). The germline V gene has CDR1 SNHLY and CDR2 FYNNEI. The V end was cut by 6 bases, the J end by 4 bases, with 6 bases between. The CDR3 loop spans 11 amino acids. The chain's CDR3 is CASRRGETQYF. In nucleotides, the CDR3 is TGTGCCAGCAGACGGGGAGAGACCCAGTACTTC.

This rearrangement joins TRBV5-1 to TRBJ2-1; D may be TRBD1 (5 bases). This CDR3 spans 16 amino acids. V lost 4 bases and J lost 0, with 14 bases in between. Germline V gene lookup returns CDR1 SGHRS and CDR2 YFSETQ. CDR3 coding DNA: TGCGCCAGCAGCCCGCAGGGCCGGAGCTCCTACAATGAGCAGTTCTTC. The encoded protein is CASSPQGRSSYNEQFF.

The table lists this clone with a few counts. As DNA, the CDR3 is TGCGCCAGCGGCGCTGACTCTACAGCCCCTGAAGCTTTCTTT. As protein: CASGADSTAPEAFF. This chain links TRBV5-1 with TRBJ1-1; unclear D gene. The CDR3 is 14 amino acids. Looked up from germline, CDR1 is SGHRS and CDR2 is YFSETQ. The V and J ends lost 7 bases and 6 bases respectively, with 19 bases between them.

This chain connects TRBV2 to TRBJ1-6; TRBD1 agrees at 9 bases. The CDR3 is made up of 16 amino acids. Germline values: CDR1 SNHLY, CDR2 FYNNEI. With 9 bases clipped from V and 0 bases from J, the junction kept 6 bases outside the gene matches. The CDR3 spells CARRTGGSSYNSPLHF. The CDR3 bases are TGTGCCAGACGTACAGGGGGCAGCTCCTATAATTCACCCCTCCACTTT.

V gene TRBV30 combines with J gene TRBJ1-3, with D uncertain. The germline CDR1 and CDR2 sequences are GTSNPN and SVGIG (reference sequence). The CDR3 is made up of 14 amino acids. V was trimmed by 2 bases and J by 0 bases, leaving 8 bases between them. The DNA of the CDR3 is TGTGCCTGGAGTAATGGGGTCTCTGGAAACACCATATATTTT. Amino acids: CAWSNGVSGNTIYF.

J is TRBJ2-7 and V is TRBV18; 9 positions agree with TRBD2. This CDR3 is 16 amino acids long. The J segment lost 5 bases and the V segment lost 2 bases, leaving 10 bases of the junction unmatched. Germline assignment: CDR1 KGHSH and CDR2 LQKENI. This CDR3 is CASSPAGGPSPNEQYF. The CDR3 bases are TGTGCCAGCTCACCAGCGGGAGGGCCAAGTCCCAACGAGCAGTACTTC.

The gene calls are TRBV5-6 and TRBJ2-7; maybe TRBD2 (6 bases). V was trimmed by 4 bases and J by 5 bases, leaving 19 bases between them. CDR1 and CDR2 from the germline V gene are SGHDT and YYEEEE. The CDR3 is made up of 15 amino acids. This chain's CDR3 is CASSPDPLGGNEQYF. CDR3 sequence (DNA): TGTGCCAGCAGCCCCGACCCTCTTGGAGGGAACGAGCAGTACTTC.